The 17 T cell receptor beta chains below all came from one sample that was sequenced in a study of regulatory T cells in long-lasting Graves disease. Time point defined: newly diagnosed GD, antithyroid drugs for less than 3 months. PBMC RNA was the source of the TCR library. iRepertoire HTBI primers and Arm-PCR of CDR3 regions built TCR beta libraries. MiXCR, applied by TCRdb to the multiplex PCR reads, yields one record per CDR3 protein. This table has 420,000 or so distinct CDR3 sequences, approximately 16% appearing once. These sequences were also reported in another study, on T cells in Graves' hyperthyroidism and ophthalmopathy.

The specimen was peripheral blood mononuclear cells (PBMCs), collected at new diagnosis, from a patient treated with antithyroid drugs. The receptors here all came from a woman aged 18-29 years with Graves disease.

This clonotype was seen at least ten times. J is TRBJ1-2 and V is TRBV11-1, with 8 bases aligning to TRBD1. This CDR3 has 16 amino acids. V was clipped by 0 bases and J by 4 bases; unmatched bases: 7. In germline, CDR1 is SGHAT, CDR2 FQDESV (reference sequence). CDR3 coding DNA: TGTGCCAGCAGCTTAGCGTCCGCGACAGGGGTCTATGGCTACACCTTC. Translated: CASSLASATGVYGYTF.

CDR3 DNA sequence: TGCGCCAGCAGCTTGGGAGGGATTAATGAAAAACTGTTTTTT. It yields the protein CASSLGGINEKLFF. The rearrangement joins TRBV5-1 to TRBJ1-4, with D unclear. V lost 0 bases and J lost 4, with 7 bases in between. This CDR3 contains 14 residues. Germline V lookup: CDR1 SGHRS, CDR2 YFSETQ. The full variable domain, its missing parts supplied by reference TRBV5-1 and TRBJ1-4, is KAGVTQTPRYLIKTRGQQVTLSCSPISGHRSVSWYQQTPGQGLQFLFEYFSETQRNKGNFPGRFSGRQFSNSRSEMNVSTLELGDSALYLCASSLGGINEKLFFGSGTQLSVL.

A few counts support this clonotype. The CDR3 DNA is TGCAGTGCTTCCGGTAGCGCGACTAGCGGGAGAGGGGACATTCAGTACTTC. Translation: CSASGSATSGRGDIQYF. The gene calls are TRBV20-1 and TRBJ2-4; 12 positions match TRBD2. Germline V CDR1 and CDR2: DFQATT, SNEGSKA (reference sequence). Unmatched junction bases numbered 16, after V lost 5 bases and J lost 8 bases. The CDR3 has 17 residues.

In this sample, this clonotype turned up a few times. The chain uses TRBV9 and TRBJ2-2; D is possibly TRBD2 (6 bases). Per the germline V gene, CDR1 is SGDLS and CDR2 is YYNGEE. The V end lost 0 bases, the J end lost 3 bases, and 9 bases lay between the germline ends. There are 15 residues in the CDR3. The CDR3 spells CASSVGLAYTGELFF. The CDR3 nucleotides are TGTGCCAGCAGCGTAGGCCTAGCGTACACCGGGGAGCTGTTTTTT.

This clonotype appeared many times. The rearrangement uses TRBV27 and TRBJ2-7, with D maybe TRBD2 (5 bases). The CDR3 is 13 amino acids. Germline V gene lookup returns CDR1 MNHEY and CDR2 SMNVEV (reference sequence). V was shortened by 4 bases and J by 3 bases, with 10 bases between the two germline ends. As DNA, the CDR3 is TGTGCCAGCAGTTCTACTAGTGTCTACGAGCAGTACTTC. Translation gives CASSSTSVYEQYF.

The chain carries TRBV5-6 and TRBJ2-3; D gene unclear. V was cut by 3 bases and J by 2 bases, with 13 bases left in between. The germline gives CDR1 SGHDT, CDR2 YYEEEE. This CDR3 has 15 residues. The CDR3 loop is CASSSPAVPTDTQYF. CDR3 coding DNA: TGTGCCAGCAGCTCGCCCGCGGTACCCACAGATACGCAGTATTTT.

This clonotype showed up many times. The rearrangement uses TRBV7-2 and TRBJ2-3; D gene ambiguous. The CDR3 sequence is 13 residues long. CDR1 and CDR2 (germline): SGHTA, FQGNSA. Trimming shortened V by 5 bases and J by 5 bases, and 11 bases separated the two germline ends. The CDR3 DNA is TGTGCCAGCAGCAGTACCTTGGGAGATACGCAGTATTTT. It specifies CASSSTLGDTQYF. Supplemented by reference TRBV7-2 and TRBJ2-3, the full variable domain reads GAGVSQSPSNKVTEKGKDVELRCDPISGHTALYWYRQSLGQGLEFLIYFQGNSAPDKSGLPSDRFSAERTGGSVSTLTIQRTQQEDSAVYLCASSSTLGDTQYFGPGTRLTVL.

At least ten counts were recorded for this clonotype. The chain uses TRBV28 and TRBJ2-7; D is perhaps TRBD1 or TRBD2 (6 bases each). The V end was cut by 6 bases, the J end by 3 bases, with 15 bases between. The CDR3 runs 14 residues. Germline V gives CDR1 MDHEN, CDR2 SYDVKM. The CDR3 reads CASRGGGTYYEQYF. The CDR3, as DNA: TGTGCCAGCAGGGGGGGCGGGACTTACTACGAGCAGTACTTC.

This clonotype was counted only a few times. This chain connects TRBV7-9 to TRBJ1-4; 9 positions agree with TRBD1. The CDR3 has 14 residues. The germline CDR1 and CDR2 sequences are SEHNR and FQNEAQ (reference sequence). Losses at the gene ends were 3 bases for V and 7 bases for J; bases not matched to a gene: 3. The CDR3 is CASSLGTGIEKLFF. For the CDR3, the DNA is TGTGCCAGCAGCTTGGGGACAGGGATTGAAAAACTGTTTTTT. Looking up the rest from reference TRBV7-9 and TRBJ1-4 gives the full variable domain: DTGVSQNPRHKITKRGQNVTFRCDPISEHNRLYWYRQTLGQGPEFLTYFQNEAQLEKSRLLSDRFSAERPKGSFSTLEIQRTEQGDSAMYLCASSLGTGIEKLFFGSGTQLSVL.

The CDR3, as DNA: TGTGCCAGCAGCGACGCGGAAGAGATGGATAGCACAGATACGCAGTATTTT. Its protein product is CASSDAEEMDSTDTQYF. V usage is TRBV27 and J usage is TRBJ2-3; no clear D. From germline, CDR1 is MNHEY and CDR2 SMNVEV (reference sequence). V was cut by 6 bases and J by 0 bases, with 19 bases left in between. The CDR3 is 17 residues long.

This clonotype was counted a few times. This chain links TRBV5-1 with TRBJ1-6, with D maybe TRBD1 (5 bases). CDR1 is SGHRS, CDR2 YFSETQ, per germline. V was clipped by 1 base and J by 7 bases, with 12 bases between them. The CDR3 is 15 amino acids. CDR3 sequence (DNA): TGCGCCAGCAGCTTGAGTGCAGGGTCAAATTCACCCCTCCACTTT. As protein: CASSLSAGSNSPLHF.

This clonotype was observed a few times. V usage is TRBV27 and J usage is TRBJ1-1, with D perhaps matching TRBD1 (5 bases). Trimming removed 5 bases from V and 7 bases from J, with 20 bases in between. The CDR3 is made up of 15 amino acids. Per the germline V gene, CDR1 is MNHEY and CDR2 is SMNVEV (reference sequence). The CDR3, as DNA: TGTGCCAGCAGTCCATCGGAGGGGCGCTTTAGTGAAGCTTTCTTT. Translation: CASSPSEGRFSEAFF.

This clonotype turned up a few times. The chain links TRBV18 to TRBJ2-2; D gene unclear. The CDR3 is made up of 14 amino acids. Per germline, CDR1 KGHSH and CDR2 LQKENI. The germline V and J ends were trimmed by 6 bases and 0 bases, with 8 bases remaining between them. CDR3 amino acids: CASSDLANTGELFF. As DNA, the CDR3 is TGTGCCAGCTCCGATCTGGCGAACACCGGGGAGCTGTTTTTT. The full variable domain, completed using reference TRBV18 and TRBJ2-2, is NAGVMQNPRHLVRRRGQEARLRCSPMKGHSHVYWYRQLPEEGLKFMVYLQKENIIDESGMPKERFSAEFPKEGPSILRIQQVVRGDSAAYFCASSDLANTGELFFGEGSRLTVL.

This clonotype appeared a few times. The J gene is TRBJ1-3, the V gene TRBV7-9, with TRBD1 matching 9 bases. Looked up from germline, CDR1 is SEHNR and CDR2 is FQNEAQ (reference sequence). V shed 6 bases and J 8 bases; nucleotides not matched to a gene: 11. The length of the CDR3 is 15 residues. The CDR3 DNA sequence: TGTGCCAGCAGTTTGCGGACAGGGGTACGGGACACCATATATTTT. This gives the protein CASSLRTGVRDTIYF. The entire variable domain, with the rest obtained from reference TRBV7-9 and TRBJ1-3, is as follows: DTGVSQNPRHKITKRGQNVTFRCDPISEHNRLYWYRQTLGQGPEFLTYFQNEAQLEKSRLLSDRFSAERPKGSFSTLEIQRTEQGDSAMYLCASSLRTGVRDTIYFGEGSWLTVV.

This clonotype has a count of ten or more. The V and J genes are TRBV29-1 and TRBJ2-5, with D possibly called TRBD1 or TRBD2 (5 bases each). The CDR3 loop spans 17 amino acids. Deletions cut 8 bases from V and 2 bases from J, with 27 bases between. Per germline, CDR1 SQVTM and CDR2 ANQGSEA. CDR3 region: CSISAGAWTDIQETQYF. The CDR3 nucleotides are TGCAGCATTTCCGCCGGGGCCTGGACGGATATACAAGAGACCCAGTACTTC.

V gene TRBV5-1 combines with J gene TRBJ2-1; no reliable D call. The J call may be in error: the DNA end matches TRBJ2-3 better. This CDR3 has 12 amino acids. Germline assignment: CDR1 SGHRS and CDR2 YFSETQ. CDR3 bases: TGCGCCAGCAGCTCCGGAAGGGATTCGCAGTATTTT. As protein: CASSSGRDSQYF.

This clonotype was recorded at least ten times. The rearrangement uses TRBV6-2 or TRBV6-3 and TRBJ2-1; D might be TRBD2 (6 bases). Per germline, CDR1 MNHEY and CDR2 SVGEGT. V dropped 0 bases and J dropped 5 bases, with 11 bases sitting between them. The CDR3 consists of 15 residues. The CDR3 reads CASSYSSLAHNEQFF. The CDR3 coding sequence is TGTGCCAGCAGTTACTCGAGCCTAGCGCACAATGAGCAGTTCTTC.